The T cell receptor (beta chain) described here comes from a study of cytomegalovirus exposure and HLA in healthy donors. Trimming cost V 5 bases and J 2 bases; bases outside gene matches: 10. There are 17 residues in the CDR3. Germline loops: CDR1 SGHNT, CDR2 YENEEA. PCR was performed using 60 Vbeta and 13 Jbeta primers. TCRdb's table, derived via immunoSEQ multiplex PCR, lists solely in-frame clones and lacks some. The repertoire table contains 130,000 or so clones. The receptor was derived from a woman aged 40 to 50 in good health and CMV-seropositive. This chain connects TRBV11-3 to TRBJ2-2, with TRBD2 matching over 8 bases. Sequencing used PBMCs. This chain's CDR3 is CASSRGALAVNTGELFF. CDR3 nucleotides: TGTGCCAGCAGCAGGGGGGCACTAGCGGTCAACACCGGGGAGCTGTTTTTT. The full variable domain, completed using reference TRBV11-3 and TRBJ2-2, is EAGVVQSPRYKIIEKKQPVAFWCNPISGHNTLYWYLQNLGQGPELLIRYENEEAVDDSQLPKDRFSAERLKGVDSTLKIQPAELGDSAVYLCASSRGALAVNTGELFFGEGSRLTVL.